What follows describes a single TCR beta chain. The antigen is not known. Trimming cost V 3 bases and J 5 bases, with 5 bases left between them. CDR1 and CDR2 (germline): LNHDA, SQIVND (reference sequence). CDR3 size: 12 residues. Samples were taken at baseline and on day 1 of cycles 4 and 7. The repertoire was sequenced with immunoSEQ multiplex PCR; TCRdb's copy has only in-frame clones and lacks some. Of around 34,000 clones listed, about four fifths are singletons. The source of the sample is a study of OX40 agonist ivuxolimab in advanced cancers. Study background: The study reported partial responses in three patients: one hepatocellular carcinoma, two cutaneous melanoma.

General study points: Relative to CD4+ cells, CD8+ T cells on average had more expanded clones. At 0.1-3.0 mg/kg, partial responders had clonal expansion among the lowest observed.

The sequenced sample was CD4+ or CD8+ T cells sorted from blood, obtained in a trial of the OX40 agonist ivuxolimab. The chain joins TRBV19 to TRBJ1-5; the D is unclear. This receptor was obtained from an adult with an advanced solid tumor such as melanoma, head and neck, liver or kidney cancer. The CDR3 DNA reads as TGTGCCAGTAGTATCATTTATCAGCCCCAGCATTTT. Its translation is CASSIIYQPQHF.